The next 28 T cell receptor beta chains were all read from a single sample in a study of beta chain features in type 1 diabetes. What these receptors recognize is not known. General study points: Among all four CD4+ subsets, Type 1 diabetes patients had TCRB CDR3s that were moderately but significantly shorter.

TCRB transcripts that were expressed got sequenced, as all of the isolated RNA had been reverse transcribed. Data came from immunoSEQ multiplex PCR; TCRdb stores just in-frame clones and leaves some out. The data show approximately 250,000 clones, 24% seen once. The sequenced sample was naive CD4+ T cells from blood. The receptors derive from a woman in her 30s with type 1 diabetes.

This clone was observed a few times. This chain links TRBV6-5 with TRBJ2-7; TRBD1 matches at 12 bases. Germline V gives CDR1 MNHEY, CDR2 SVGAGI. CDR3 length: 13 residues. Germline trimming cut 7 bases from V and 6 bases from J; bases unmatched to any gene: 4. The DNA of the CDR3 is TGTGCCAGCATAGGGACAGGGGGCTCCGAGCAGTACTTC. Translating it yields CASIGTGGSEQYF.

As to this clone: Other nucleotide sequences in the sample specify the same CDR3. The chain has TRBV9 and TRBJ2-7, with D unresolved. This CDR3 contains 11 residues. Germline CDR1 is SGDLS and CDR2 is YYNGEE. Trimming removed 4 bases from V and 3 bases from J, with 5 bases in between. In DNA, the CDR3 is TGTGCCAGCAGCCCAGGCTACGAGCAGTACTTC. This codes for CASSPGYEQYF.

The rearrangement links TRBV9 to TRBJ2-5, with TRBD1 matching over 10 bases. V was clipped by 0 bases and J by 8 bases; unmatched bases: 7. CDR1 is SGDLS, CDR2 YYNGEE, per germline. This CDR3 contains 15 residues. The CDR3 here is CASSVGGTGASTQYF. Written as DNA, the CDR3 is TGTGCCAGCAGCGTAGGGGGGACAGGGGCGAGCACCCAGTACTTC. Full variable domain (outside the CDR3, taken from reference TRBV9 and TRBJ2-5): DSGVTQTPKHLITATGQRVTLRCSPRSGDLSVYWYQQSLDQGLQFLIQYYNGEERAKGNILERFSAQQFPDLHSELNLSSLELGDSALYFCASSVGGTGASTQYFGPGTRLLVL.

This chain joins TRBV6-5 and TRBJ1-1; unclear D gene. The length of the CDR3 is 13 residues. V lost 6 bases to trimming and J lost 1 base, with 9 bases between them. CDR1 and CDR2 (germline): MNHEY, SVGAGI. The CDR3 DNA is TGTGCCAGCAGCGGACGGGAGAACACTGAAGCTTTCTTT. This encodes CASSGRENTEAFF.

This clone has a handful of counts. The chain couples TRBV7-9 to TRBJ1-2; 9 bases are shared with TRBD1. With V trimmed by 5 bases and J by 12 bases, 10 bases remained unmatched. Germline V gene data show CDR1 as SEHNR and CDR2 as FQNEAQ (reference sequence). The CDR3 length is 13 residues. CDR3 DNA sequence: TGTGCCAGCAGCCCCCTCTCACAGGGGGCGCACACCTTC. It codes for CASSPLSQGAHTF.

Concerning this clone: The same CDR3 can be traced to other DNA sequences in this sample. The chain recombines TRBV30 with TRBJ1-1; 8 bases fit TRBD1. This CDR3 region has 13 residues. Germline V gene lookup returns CDR1 GTSNPN and CDR2 SVGIG (reference sequence). The V and J ends lost 5 bases and 0 bases, in that order; junction bases with no gene match: 2. CDR3 DNA: TGTGCCTGGGACAGGGGCATGAACACTGAAGCTTTCTTT. Its protein is CAWDRGMNTEAFF.

The chain uses TRBV5-1 and TRBJ2-3; TRBD2 aligns across 13 bases. Germline values: CDR1 SGHRS, CDR2 YFSETQ. CDR3 length: 16 amino acids. The V segment lost 4 bases and the J segment 7 bases; nucleotides outside the gene matches: 9. The DNA of the CDR3 is TGCGCCAGCAGCGCGGAGGGACTAGCGGGATCCAATACGCAGTATTTT. This codes for CASSAEGLAGSNTQYF.

The chain employs TRBV29-1 and TRBJ2-2, with 11 bases lining up with TRBD2. The germline CDR1 and CDR2 sequences are SQVTM and ANQGSEA. This CDR3 region has 14 residues. V trimming: 3 bases; J trimming: 9 bases; junction bases outside the gene matches: 6. For the CDR3, the DNA is TGCAGCGTTGAGTCTAGCGGGAGGCCCCGGGAGCTGTTTTTT. Its protein product is CSVESSGRPRELFF.

This clone was seen only a few times. The V call is TRBV7-9, the J call TRBJ2-3; D is perhaps TRBD1 (6 bases). The CDR3 runs to 15 residues. CDR1 SEHNR and CDR2 FQNEAQ come from the germline V gene (reference sequence). Trimming removed 2 bases at V and 1 base at J, with 10 bases between. The CDR3 DNA reads as TGTGCCAGCAGCTTAATTGCAGGGGGCACAGATACGCAGTATTTT. This gives the protein CASSLIAGGTDTQYF.

The chain is built from TRBV18 and TRBJ2-5, with 9 positions matching TRBD1. Germline V gene sequence: CDR1 KGHSH, CDR2 LQKENI. The CDR3 sequence is 14 residues long. The ends lost 5 bases at V and 5 bases at J; junction bases unmatched: 6. CDR3 in DNA: TGTGCCAGCTCAACACAGGGGGCTACGGAGACCCAGTACTTC. It codes for CASSTQGATETQYF.

The rearrangement links TRBV6-5 to TRBJ2-7; perhaps TRBD2 as D (5 bases). Per the germline V gene, CDR1 is MNHEY and CDR2 is SVGAGI. The CDR3 covers 14 residues. Deletions cut 0 bases from V and 4 bases from J, with 10 bases between. CDR3 sequence (DNA): TGTGCCAGCAGTTACTCCACGGGAAGGTACGAGCAGTACTTC. Protein product: CASSYSTGRYEQYF.

With regard to this clone: At one end the junction does not follow the germline gene, possibly because of a read error. The chain links TRBV30 to TRBJ1-4; no definite D call. The CDR3 totals 11 residues. Germline V gives CDR1 GTSNPN, CDR2 SVGIG (reference sequence). The CDR3 region is CAWSSPGWWVF. CDR3 bases: TGTGCCTGGAGTTCCCCGGGATGGTGGGTTTTT.

This chain joins TRBV29-1 and TRBJ1-1, with a weak D call TRBD1 (5 bases). Trimming stripped 2 bases from V and 4 bases from J, with 11 bases between. This CDR3 has 13 residues. Germline V gene lookup returns CDR1 SQVTM and CDR2 ANQGSEA. CDR3 bases: TGCAGCGTTGAAAAACAGGCAGCCACTGAAGCTTTCTTT. Translated, it gives CSVEKQAATEAFF.

The V gene is TRBV7-3, the J gene TRBJ2-5; 13 positions match TRBD2. Germline CDR1 reads SGHTA; CDR2 reads FQGTGA. J gave up 2 bases and V 5 bases, and 2 bases lay outside the gene matches. This CDR3 spans 15 amino acids. Written as DNA, the CDR3 is TGTGCCAGCAGCCGGACTAGCGGGAGTCAAGAGACCCAGTACTTC. Amino acids: CASSRTSGSQETQYF.

The chain links TRBV9 to TRBJ2-7, with 7 bases matching TRBD2. After removal of 0 bases from V and 1 base from J, the junction contained 4 bases not matched to a gene. Germline CDR1 SGDLS, CDR2 YYNGEE. The CDR3 sequence is 15 residues long. CDR3 nucleotides: TGTGCCAGCAGCGTAGAAGGCGGGAGTTCCTACGAGCAGTACTTC. As protein: CASSVEGGSSYEQYF.

V is TRBV4-1 and J is TRBJ1-5; 8 bases line up with TRBD1. Trimming took 0 bases from V and 3 from J; bases not matched to a gene: 7. Germline CDR1 and CDR2: MGHRA and YSYEKL. This CDR3 comprises 17 residues. CDR3 region: CASSQDLTGVTNQPQHF. CDR3 coding DNA: TGCGCCAGCAGCCAAGATCTGACAGGGGTAACCAATCAGCCCCAGCATTTT.

The chain has TRBV19 and TRBJ2-5; D is unclear. Germline V gives CDR1 LNHDA, CDR2 SQIVND (reference sequence). The V and J ends lost 1 base and 2 bases respectively, with 11 bases between them. The CDR3 loop spans 15 amino acids. The CDR3 region has the DNA TGTGCCAGTAGTATAGTTTTCGCTAAACAAGAGACCCAGTACTTC. Translating it yields CASSIVFAKQETQYF.

The chain combines TRBV7-3 with TRBJ2-3; TRBD2 might be the D (6 bases). The CDR3 spans 14 residues. Germline CDR1 SGHTA, CDR2 FQGTGA. Trimming took 5 bases from V and 0 from J, leaving 9 bases between them. DNA of the CDR3: TGTGCCAGCAGCGGAGGGTTCAGCACAGATACGCAGTATTTT. Protein product: CASSGGFSTDTQYF.

The J gene is TRBJ1-1, the V gene TRBV28; TRBD1 is a possible D gene (6 bases). The CDR3 sequence is 16 residues long. V lost 2 bases and J lost 4, with 17 bases in between. The germline V gene has CDR1 MDHEN and CDR2 SYDVKM. The CDR3 bases are TGTGCCAGCAGTTTAGGGGGTGGGCACAGGGCCACTGAAGCTTTCTTT. Residues: CASSLGGGHRATEAFF.

This clone was seen a few times. V usage is TRBV30 and J usage is TRBJ2-7; 10 bases fit TRBD1. Trimming at V came to 4 bases and at J to 6 bases, leaving 3 bases not matched to a gene. Germline CDR1 and CDR2: GTSNPN and SVGIG (reference sequence). The length of the CDR3 is 12 residues. The CDR3 loop reads CAWIRTGGEQYF. The CDR3 region has the DNA TGTGCCTGGATTCGGACAGGGGGCGAGCAGTACTTC.

This clone was detected a few times. This rearrangement joins TRBV18 to TRBJ2-3; D is possibly TRBD1 (6 bases). This CDR3 is 14 amino acids long. V was cut by 2 bases and J by 4 bases, with 10 bases left in between. CDR1 and CDR2 from the germline V gene are KGHSH and LQKENI. The CDR3 bases are TGTGCCAGCTCACCAGCCCGGACAGCAGATACGCAGTATTTT. It yields the protein CASSPARTADTQYF.

V usage is TRBV7-9 and J usage is TRBJ2-5; D is uncertain. The germline CDR1 and CDR2 sequences are SEHNR and FQNEAQ (reference sequence). Trimming took 3 bases from V and 4 from J, leaving 6 bases between them. There are 12 residues in the CDR3. The DNA of the CDR3 is TGTGCCAGCAGCTTTTCGGGAGAGACCCAGTACTTC. It yields the protein CASSFSGETQYF.

The rearrangement links TRBV28 to TRBJ2-5, with a possible D match to TRBD2 (6 bases). CDR1 and CDR2 from the germline V gene are MDHEN and SYDVKM. This CDR3 has 16 amino acids. Trimming pared 6 bases from V and 5 bases from J, leaving 22 bases between. DNA of the CDR3: TGTGCCAGCAGCCCTCCTCGGGGGAGAAAGCGTGAGACCCAGTACTTC. This codes for CASSPPRGRKRETQYF.

V gene TRBV28 combines with J gene TRBJ2-6; 10 bases line up with TRBD1. CDR3 size: 18 residues. V was pared by 5 bases and J by 0 bases, with 7 bases of the junction left unmatched. CDR1 is MDHEN, CDR2 SYDVKM, per germline. The CDR3 DNA follows: TGTGCCAGCAGTCAACCCGGGACAGGGGTCTCTGGGGCCAACGTCCTGACTTTC. Translation: CASSQPGTGVSGANVLTF.

CDR3 nucleotides: TGTGCCATCAGTGAGTTTGGAACAGAACGTACTGGGGCCAACGTCCTGACTTTC. It is translated as CAISEFGTERTGANVLTF. J is TRBJ2-6 and V is TRBV10-3; unclear D gene. The CDR3 runs to 18 residues. The V end lost 1 base, the J end lost 2 bases, and 15 bases lay between the germline ends. CDR1 ENHRY and CDR2 SYGVKD come from the germline V gene.

The chain combines TRBV4-2 with TRBJ2-7, with D hard to call. Trimming removed 0 bases from V and 2 bases from J, with 8 bases in between. CDR1 is LGHNA and CDR2 is YNFKEQ in the germline V gene. CDR3 length: 14 amino acids. CDR3 amino acids: CASSQDSTAYEQYF. Here the CDR3 DNA reads TGTGCCAGCAGCCAAGATAGTACAGCCTACGAGCAGTACTTC.

Comment on this clone: The junction does not match germline at one end; this may be a read error. This chain links TRBV2 with TRBJ2-4; 10 bases line up with TRBD1. The CDR3 covers 12 residues. Per the germline V gene, CDR1 is SNHLY and CDR2 is FYNNEI. CDR3 DNA sequence: TGTGCCAGCAGTGGGGAGTCGGGACAGGGGTTCTTC. The encoded protein is CASSGESGQGFF.

The chain has TRBV15 and TRBJ1-2, with D unclear. The germline V gene has CDR1 LNHNV and CDR2 YYDKDF (reference sequence). The CDR3 consists of 12 residues. Trimming removed 0 bases from V and 6 bases from J, with 5 bases in between. CDR3 sequence reads: CATSRDLDGYTF. For the CDR3, the DNA is TGTGCCACCAGCAGAGATCTTGATGGCTACACCTTC.